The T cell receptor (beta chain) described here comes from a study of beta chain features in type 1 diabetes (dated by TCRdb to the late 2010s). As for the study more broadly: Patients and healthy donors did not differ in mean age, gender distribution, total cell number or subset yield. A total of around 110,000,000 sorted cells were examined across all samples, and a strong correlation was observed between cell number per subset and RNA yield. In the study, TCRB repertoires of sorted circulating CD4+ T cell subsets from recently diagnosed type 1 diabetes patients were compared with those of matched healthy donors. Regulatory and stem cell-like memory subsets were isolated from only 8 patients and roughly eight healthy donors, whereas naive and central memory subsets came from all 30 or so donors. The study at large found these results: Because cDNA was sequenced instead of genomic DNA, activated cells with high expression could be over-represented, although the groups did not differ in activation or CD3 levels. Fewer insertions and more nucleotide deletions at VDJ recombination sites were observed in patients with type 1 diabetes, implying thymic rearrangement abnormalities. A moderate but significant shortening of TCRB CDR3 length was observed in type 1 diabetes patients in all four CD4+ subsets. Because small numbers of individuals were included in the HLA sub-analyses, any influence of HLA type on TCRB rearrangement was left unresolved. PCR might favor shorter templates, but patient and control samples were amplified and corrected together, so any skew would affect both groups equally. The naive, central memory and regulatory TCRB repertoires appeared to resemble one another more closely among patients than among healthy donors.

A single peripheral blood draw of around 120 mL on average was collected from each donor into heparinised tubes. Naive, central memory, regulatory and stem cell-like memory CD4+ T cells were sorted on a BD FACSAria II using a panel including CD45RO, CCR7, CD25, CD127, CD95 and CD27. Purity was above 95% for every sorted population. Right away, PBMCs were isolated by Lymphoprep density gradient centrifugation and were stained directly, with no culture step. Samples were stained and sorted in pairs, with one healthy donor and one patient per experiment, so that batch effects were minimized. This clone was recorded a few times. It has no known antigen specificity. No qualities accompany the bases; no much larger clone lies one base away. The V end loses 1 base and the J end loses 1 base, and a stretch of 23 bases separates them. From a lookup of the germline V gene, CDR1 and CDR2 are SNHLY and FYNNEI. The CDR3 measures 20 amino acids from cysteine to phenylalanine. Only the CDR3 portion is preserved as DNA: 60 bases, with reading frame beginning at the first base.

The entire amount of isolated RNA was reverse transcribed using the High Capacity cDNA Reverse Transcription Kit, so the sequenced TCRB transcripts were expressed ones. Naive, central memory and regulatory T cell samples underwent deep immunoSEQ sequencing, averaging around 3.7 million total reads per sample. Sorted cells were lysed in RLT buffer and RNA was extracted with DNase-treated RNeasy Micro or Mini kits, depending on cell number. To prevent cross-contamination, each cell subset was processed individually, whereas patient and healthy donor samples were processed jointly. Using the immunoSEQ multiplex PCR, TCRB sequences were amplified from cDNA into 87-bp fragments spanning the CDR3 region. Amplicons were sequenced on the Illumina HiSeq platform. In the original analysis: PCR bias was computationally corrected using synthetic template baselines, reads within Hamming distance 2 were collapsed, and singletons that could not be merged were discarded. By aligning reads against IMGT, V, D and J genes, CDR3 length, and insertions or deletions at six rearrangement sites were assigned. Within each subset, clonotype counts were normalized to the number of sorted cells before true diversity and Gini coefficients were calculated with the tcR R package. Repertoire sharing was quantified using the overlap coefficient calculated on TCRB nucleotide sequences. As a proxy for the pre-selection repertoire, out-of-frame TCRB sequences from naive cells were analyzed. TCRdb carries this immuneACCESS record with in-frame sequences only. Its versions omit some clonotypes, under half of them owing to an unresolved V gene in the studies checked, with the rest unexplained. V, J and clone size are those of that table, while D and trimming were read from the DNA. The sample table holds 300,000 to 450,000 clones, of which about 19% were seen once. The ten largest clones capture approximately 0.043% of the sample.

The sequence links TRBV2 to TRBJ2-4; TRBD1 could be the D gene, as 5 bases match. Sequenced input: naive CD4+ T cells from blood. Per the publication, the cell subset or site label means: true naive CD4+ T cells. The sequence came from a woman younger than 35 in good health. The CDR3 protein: CASSEVAAGLVVRAKNIQYF. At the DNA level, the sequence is TGTGCCAGCAGTGAAGTGGCGGCAGGGTTAGTCGTCCGTGCCAAAAACATTCAGTACTTC.